The sequence of this T cell receptor beta chain was determined in a study of read filtering for tumor transcriptome and immune sequencing. Across the study: About 8 patients were R-ISS I, 16 were R-ISS II, more than five were R-ISS III. DNase treatment preceded whole-transcriptome library preparation.

The length of the CDR3 is 16 residues. V dropped 4 bases and J dropped 1; count of bases not matched to a gene: 5. The V gene's germline CDR1 is SNHLY and CDR2 FYNNEI. This clonotype is termed medium-sized. Molecular barcoded adaptors covering alpha/delta and beta/gamma chains were used on 400 ng RNA. Using its own MiXCR run on the reads, TCRdb lists one record per CDR3 protein. The repertoire includes approximately 9,800 distinct CDR3 sequences, roughly 15% of them detected once, and 25% sits in the top ten. The specimen sequenced was a population of CD138-negative cells sorted from bone marrow. The V and J genes are TRBV2 and TRBJ2-1; TRBD2 matches 9 bases. The TCR originated in a donor aged 40 or over with multiple myeloma. The CDR3 spells CASSGASGTSYNEQFF. DNA of the CDR3: TGTGCCAGCAGTGGGGCTAGCGGGACATCCTACAATGAGCAGTTCTTC.